The 11 T cell receptor beta chains given below trace back to one sample, sequenced in a study of T cell responses to AZD1222 COVID-19 vaccine. The protocol was immunoSEQ multiplex PCR, while the TCRdb copy is restricted to in-frame clones and leaves out a portion. The sample has around 100,000 clones; 88% are singletons. Sequenced material: peripheral blood, taken on day 0 of AZD1222 vaccination. These receptors were taken from an adult in good health.

The chain joins TRBV14 to TRBJ2-7; 7 bases fit TRBD2. The trim removed 0 bases at V and 2 bases at J, leaving 7 bases unmatched. The length of the CDR3 is 16 residues. Germline CDR1 is SGHDN and CDR2 is FVKESK. The CDR3 sequence: CASSQERLGRPYEQYF. The CDR3 nucleotides are TGTGCCAGCAGCCAAGAACGTCTCGGGAGGCCCTACGAGCAGTACTTC.

The gene calls are TRBV4-3 and TRBJ2-7; D perhaps matches TRBD1 (6 bases). The germline gives CDR1 LGHNA, CDR2 YSLEER. The CDR3 contains 13 residues. The V end lost 4 bases, the J end lost 5 bases, and 12 bases lay between the germline ends. In DNA form, the CDR3 reads TGCGCCAGCAGCCTGAACAGGGCCCACGAGCAGTACTTC. Translation gives CASSLNRAHEQYF.

The chain recombines TRBV28 with TRBJ1-5, with 11 bases identical to TRBD1. J lost 4 bases, V lost 8 bases, and 10 bases had no gene match. The germline V gene has CDR1 MDHEN and CDR2 SYDVKM. The CDR3 totals 16 residues. CDR3 nucleotide sequence: TGTGCCAGCCCGCCGGACAGGGGGCGCGAGAATCAGCCCCAGCATTTT. Translated, it gives CASPPDRGRENQPQHF.

V gene TRBV28 combines with J gene TRBJ1-3; no clear D gene. CDR1 MDHEN and CDR2 SYDVKM come from the germline V gene. The CDR3 loop spans 14 amino acids. Trimming removed 5 bases at V and 5 bases at J, with 13 bases between. The CDR3 loop is CASSAGGKRNTIYF. The CDR3 coding sequence is TGTGCCAGCAGTGCGGGCGGTAAAAGAAACACCATATATTTT.

The chain combines TRBV15 with TRBJ1-1; D is undetermined. CDR3 length: 17 residues. V was cut by 0 bases and J by 4 bases, with 18 bases left in between. The germline CDR1 and CDR2 sequences are LNHNV and YYDKDF (reference sequence). The CDR3 bases are TGTGCCACCAGCAGAGATGATCACAGAACACAGAGCACTGAAGCTTTCTTT. It specifies CATSRDDHRTQSTEAFF.

This clone was observed once. This chain links TRBV7-6 with TRBJ2-3, with D tentatively TRBD2 (5 bases). Per germline, CDR1 SGHVS and CDR2 FNYEAQ. This CDR3 region has 15 residues. V shed 5 bases and J shed 3 bases, with 15 bases lying between them. Here the CDR3 reads CASSLSGDDTDTQYF. The CDR3 bases are TGTGCCAGCAGCCTCAGCGGAGATGATACAGATACGCAGTATTTT.

This rearrangement joins TRBV9 to TRBJ2-5; possibly TRBD2 for D (5 bases). This CDR3 has 17 amino acids. The V end was cut by 4 bases, the J end by 5 bases, with 24 bases between. Germline lookup yields CDR1 SGDLS and CDR2 YYNGEE. In DNA form, the CDR3 reads TGTGCCAGCAGCAAAACCGCCACCCCAGCGGCCAGGGAGACCCAGTACTTC. Amino acids: CASSKTATPAARETQYF.

V and J are TRBV12-5 and TRBJ1-5, with no clear D. Trimming shortened V by 0 bases and J by 6 bases, and 15 bases separated the two germline ends. The CDR3 is made up of 16 amino acids. CDR1 and CDR2 (germline): LGHNT, FRNRAP. In DNA form, the CDR3 reads TGTGCTAGTGGTTTGGTATCCTCCGCTCCTCCTCAGCCCCAGCATTTT. The encoded protein is CASGLVSSAPPQPQHF.

The V call is TRBV20-1, the J call TRBJ2-7; weak D call: TRBD2 (5 bases). The V and J ends lost 6 bases and 3 bases respectively, with 9 bases between them. CDR1 and CDR2 (germline): DFQATT, SNEGSKA (reference sequence). The CDR3 is made up of 11 amino acids. CDR3 DNA: TGCAGTGCCCCAAGCGGCTACGAGCAGTACTTC. Amino acids: CSAPSGYEQYF.

This sequence joins TRBV21-1 and TRBJ1-3; the table's D call of TRBD1 was not tested on the DNA. TRBV21-1 is a pseudogene segment. This CDR3 comprises 22 residues. The CDR3 loop reads CASSKVPRGVHRVSYSGNTIYF. In nucleotides, the CDR3 is TGTGCCAGCAGCAAAGTGCCCCGAGGGGTACACAGGGTATCATACTCTGGAAACACCATATATTTT.

This sequence joins TRBV2 and TRBJ2-5; 8 positions match TRBD2. From germline, CDR1 is SNHLY and CDR2 FYNNEI. V shed 6 bases and J 4 bases; nucleotides not matched to a gene: 4. This CDR3 has 13 residues. CDR3 amino acids: CASRLAEGETQYF. The CDR3 bases are TGTGCCAGCAGACTAGCGGAGGGAGAGACCCAGTACTTC.